This T cell receptor beta chain appears in the sequencing data of a study of radiation and T cells in renal cell carcinoma. The data were produced by immunoSEQ multiplex PCR, yet TCRdb's version contains in-frame clones alone and is incomplete. The profile shows some 50,000 clones, roughly 80% of them singletons. V lost 4 bases and J lost 2, with 12 bases in between. The CDR3 is 15 amino acids. Germline V lookup: CDR1 MDHEN, CDR2 SYDVKM. Time point indicated: blood 2 weeks post-SBRT. Treatment meaning: 15 Gy SBRT to primary tumor, nephrectomy 4 weeks later. The V call is TRBV28, the J call TRBJ1-5, with no clear D. The clonotype was recovered from a woman between 70 and 85 years old with renal cell carcinoma. This specimen consisted of blood, obtained from a patient whose treatment included radiotherapy and nephrectomy. CDR3 in DNA: TGTGCCAGCAGTTCGCGGTCAGGTGGCAATCAGCCCCAGCATTTT. Protein sequence: CASSSRSGGNQPQHF. The full variable domain, completed using reference TRBV28 and TRBJ1-5, is DVKVTQSSRYLVKRTGEKVFLECVQDMDHENMFWYRQDPGLGLRLIYFSYDVKMKEKGDIPEGYSVSREKKERFSLILESASTNQTSMYLCASSSRSGGNQPQHFGDGTRLSIL.